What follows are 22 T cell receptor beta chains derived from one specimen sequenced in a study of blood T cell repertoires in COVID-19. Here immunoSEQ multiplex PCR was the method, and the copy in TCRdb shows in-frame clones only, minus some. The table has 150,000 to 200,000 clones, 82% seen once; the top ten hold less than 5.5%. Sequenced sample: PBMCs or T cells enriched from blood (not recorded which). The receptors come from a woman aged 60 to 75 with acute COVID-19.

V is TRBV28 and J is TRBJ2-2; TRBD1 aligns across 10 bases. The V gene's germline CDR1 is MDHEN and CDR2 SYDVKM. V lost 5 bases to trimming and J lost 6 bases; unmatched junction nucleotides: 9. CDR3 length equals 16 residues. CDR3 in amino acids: CASSLHGQGGSGELFF. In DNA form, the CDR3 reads TGTGCCAGCAGTCTACATGGACAGGGGGGGTCCGGGGAGCTGTTTTTT.

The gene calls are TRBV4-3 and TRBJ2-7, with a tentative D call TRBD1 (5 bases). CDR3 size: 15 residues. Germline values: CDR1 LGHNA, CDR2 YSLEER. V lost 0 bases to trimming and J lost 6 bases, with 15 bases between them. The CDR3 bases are TGCGCCAGCAGCCAAGATTACAGGCTGGTCTCCGAGCAGTACTTC. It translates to CASSQDYRLVSEQYF.

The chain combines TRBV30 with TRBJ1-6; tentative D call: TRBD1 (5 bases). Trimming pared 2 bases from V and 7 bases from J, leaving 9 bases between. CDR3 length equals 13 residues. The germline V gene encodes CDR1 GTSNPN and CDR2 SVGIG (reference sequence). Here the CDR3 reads CAWSRQGNSPLHF. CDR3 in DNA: TGTGCCTGGAGTAGGCAGGGCAATTCACCCCTCCACTTT.

The CDR3 sequence is CASMDRGGYQETQYF. The DNA of the CDR3 is TGTGCCAGCATGGATCGCGGGGGGTACCAAGAGACCCAGTACTTC. The chain carries TRBV28 and TRBJ2-5; 8 bases agree with TRBD2. CDR3 length: 15 amino acids. V was pared by 7 bases and J by 0 bases, with 7 bases of the junction left unmatched. CDR1 MDHEN and CDR2 SYDVKM come from the germline V gene.

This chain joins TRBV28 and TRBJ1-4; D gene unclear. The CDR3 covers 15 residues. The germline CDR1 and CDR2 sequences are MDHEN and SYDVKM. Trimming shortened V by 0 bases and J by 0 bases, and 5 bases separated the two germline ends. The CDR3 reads CASSLWSATNEKLFF. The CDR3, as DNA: TGTGCCAGCAGTTTATGGAGTGCAACTAATGAAAAACTGTTTTTT.

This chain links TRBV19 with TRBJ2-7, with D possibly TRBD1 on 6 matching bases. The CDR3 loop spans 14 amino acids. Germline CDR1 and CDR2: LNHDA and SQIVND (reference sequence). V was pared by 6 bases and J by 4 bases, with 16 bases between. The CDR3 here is CASSKSHRAYEQYV. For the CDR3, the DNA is TGTGCCAGTAGCAAAAGTCACAGGGCGTACGAGCAGTACGTC.

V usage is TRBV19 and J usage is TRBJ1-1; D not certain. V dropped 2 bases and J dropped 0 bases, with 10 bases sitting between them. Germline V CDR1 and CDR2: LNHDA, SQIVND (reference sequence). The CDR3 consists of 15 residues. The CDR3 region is CASSISLEVNTEAFF. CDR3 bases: TGTGCCAGTAGTATAAGCCTGGAGGTGAACACTGAAGCTTTCTTT.

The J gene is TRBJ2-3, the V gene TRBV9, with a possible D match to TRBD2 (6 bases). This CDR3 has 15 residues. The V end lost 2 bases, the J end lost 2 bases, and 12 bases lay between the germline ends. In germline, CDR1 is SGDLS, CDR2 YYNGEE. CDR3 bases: TGTGCCAGCAGCGTCCGGGACTCGTACACAGATACGCAGTATTTT. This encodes CASSVRDSYTDTQYF. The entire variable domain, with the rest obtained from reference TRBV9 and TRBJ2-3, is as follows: DSGVTQTPKHLITATGQRVTLRCSPRSGDLSVYWYQQSLDQGLQFLIQYYNGEERAKGNILERFSAQQFPDLHSELNLSSLELGDSALYFCASSVRDSYTDTQYFGPGTRLTVL.

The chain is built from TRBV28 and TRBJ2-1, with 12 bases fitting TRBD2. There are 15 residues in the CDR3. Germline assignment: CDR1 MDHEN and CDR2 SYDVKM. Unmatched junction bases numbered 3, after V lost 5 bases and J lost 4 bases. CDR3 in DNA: TGTGCCAGCAGTATCCTAGCGGGGGGGTACAATGAGCAGTTCTTC. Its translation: CASSILAGGYNEQFF.

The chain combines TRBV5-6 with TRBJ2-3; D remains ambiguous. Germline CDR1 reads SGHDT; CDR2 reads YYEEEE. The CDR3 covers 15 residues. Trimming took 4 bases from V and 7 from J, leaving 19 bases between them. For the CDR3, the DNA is TGTGCCAGCAGCCTGCGCCTTGAGGTTTTGAATACGCAGTATTTT. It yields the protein CASSLRLEVLNTQYF. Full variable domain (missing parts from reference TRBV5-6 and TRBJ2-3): DAGVTQSPTHLIKTRGQQVTLRCSPKSGHDTVSWYQQALGQGPQFIFQYYEEEERQRGNFPDRFSGHQFPNYSSELNVNALLLGDSALYLCASSLRLEVLNTQYFGPGTRLTVL.

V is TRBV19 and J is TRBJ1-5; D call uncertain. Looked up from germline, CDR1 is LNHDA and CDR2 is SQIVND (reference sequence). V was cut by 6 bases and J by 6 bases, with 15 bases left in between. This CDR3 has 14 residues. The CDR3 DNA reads TGTGCCAGTAGGAAGTGGTCGGGTCGTCAGCCCCAGCATTTT. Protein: CASRKWSGRQPQHF.

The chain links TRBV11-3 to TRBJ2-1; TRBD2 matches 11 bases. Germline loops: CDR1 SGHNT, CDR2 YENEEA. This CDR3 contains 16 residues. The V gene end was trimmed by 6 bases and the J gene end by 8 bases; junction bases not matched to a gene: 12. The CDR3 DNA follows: TGTGCCAGCAGTAAAACCGGGACTAGCGGATTAGATGAGCAGTTCTTC. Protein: CASSKTGTSGLDEQFF.

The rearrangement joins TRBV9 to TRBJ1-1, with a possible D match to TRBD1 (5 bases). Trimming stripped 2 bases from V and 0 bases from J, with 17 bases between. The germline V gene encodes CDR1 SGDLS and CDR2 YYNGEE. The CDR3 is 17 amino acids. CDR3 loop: CASSVGLIQGMNTEAFF. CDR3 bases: TGTGCCAGCAGCGTCGGTCTTATTCAGGGAATGAACACTGAAGCTTTCTTT.

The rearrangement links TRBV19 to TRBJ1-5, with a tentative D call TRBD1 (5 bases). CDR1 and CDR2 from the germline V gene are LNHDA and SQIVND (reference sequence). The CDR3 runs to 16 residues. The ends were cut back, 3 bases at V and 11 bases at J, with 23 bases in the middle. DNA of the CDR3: TGTGCCAGTAGTATTCAGGGTGGGCAAGTCGGATCAGCCCAGCATTTT. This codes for CASSIQGGQVGSAQHF.

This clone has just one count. Here the CDR3 DNA reads TGTGCCAGCAGCTTACTGGGACTAGCACACGAGCAGTACTTC. This codes for CASSLLGLAHEQYF. The J gene is TRBJ2-7, the V gene TRBV7-2; TRBD2 agrees at 9 bases. Germline V gene data show CDR1 as SGHTA and CDR2 as FQGNSA. The V segment lost 2 bases and the J segment 5 bases; nucleotides outside the gene matches: 4. The CDR3 length is 14 residues.

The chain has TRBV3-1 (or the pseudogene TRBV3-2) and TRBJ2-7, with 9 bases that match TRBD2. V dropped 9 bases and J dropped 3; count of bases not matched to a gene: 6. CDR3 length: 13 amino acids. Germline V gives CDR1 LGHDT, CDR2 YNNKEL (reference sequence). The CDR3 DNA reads TGTGCCAGTGGGGCTAGCGGGAACTACGAGCAGTACTTC. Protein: CASGASGNYEQYF.

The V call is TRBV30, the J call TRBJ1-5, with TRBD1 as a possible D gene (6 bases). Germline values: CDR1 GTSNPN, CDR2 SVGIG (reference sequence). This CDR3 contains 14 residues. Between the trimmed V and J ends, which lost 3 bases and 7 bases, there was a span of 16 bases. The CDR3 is CAWSRTGSQQPQHF. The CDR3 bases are TGTGCCTGGAGCCGAACAGGGTCACAGCAGCCCCAGCATTTT.

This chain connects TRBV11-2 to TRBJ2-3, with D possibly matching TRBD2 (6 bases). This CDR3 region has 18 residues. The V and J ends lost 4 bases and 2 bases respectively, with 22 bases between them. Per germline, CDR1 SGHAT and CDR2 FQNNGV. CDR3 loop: CASSSHGKKGGITDTQYF. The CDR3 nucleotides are TGTGCCAGCAGCTCACACGGCAAGAAGGGAGGCATCACAGATACGCAGTATTTT.

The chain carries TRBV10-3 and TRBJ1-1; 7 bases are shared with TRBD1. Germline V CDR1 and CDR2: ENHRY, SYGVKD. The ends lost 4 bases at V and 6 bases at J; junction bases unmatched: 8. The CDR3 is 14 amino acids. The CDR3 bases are TGTGCCATCAGTGGTGACAGGGCAAAATCTGAAGCTTTCTTT. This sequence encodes CAISGDRAKSEAFF.

CDR3: CASSLPTDSGNTIYF. The DNA of the CDR3 is TGCGCCAGCAGCCTACCGACAGACTCTGGAAACACCATATATTTT. The genes are TRBV5-1 and TRBJ1-3, with D perhaps TRBD1 (5 bases). Germline assignment: CDR1 SGHRS and CDR2 YFSETQ. This CDR3 is 15 amino acids long. V dropped 4 bases and J dropped 0 bases, with 11 bases sitting between them.

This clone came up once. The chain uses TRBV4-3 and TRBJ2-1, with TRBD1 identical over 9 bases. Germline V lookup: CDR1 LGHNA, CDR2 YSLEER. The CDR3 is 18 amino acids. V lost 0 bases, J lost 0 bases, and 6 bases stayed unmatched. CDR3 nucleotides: TGCGCCAGCAGCCAAGATCTTCGGGGACAGGGCTCCTACAATGAGCAGTTCTTC. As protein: CASSQDLRGQGSYNEQFF.

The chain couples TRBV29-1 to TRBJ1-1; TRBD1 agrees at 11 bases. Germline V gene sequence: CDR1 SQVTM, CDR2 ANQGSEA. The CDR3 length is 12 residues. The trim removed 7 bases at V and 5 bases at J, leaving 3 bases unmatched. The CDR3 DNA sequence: TGCAGCGCCCGGGACAGGGGGACTGAAGCTTTCTTT. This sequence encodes CSARDRGTEAFF. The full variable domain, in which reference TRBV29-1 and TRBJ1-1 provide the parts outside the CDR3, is SAVISQKPSRDICQRGTSLTIQCQVDSQVTMMFWYRQQPGQSLTLIATANQGSEATYESGFVIDKFPISRPNLTFSTLTVSNMSPEDSSIYLCSARDRGTEAFFGQGTRLTVV.